The clone carrying this T cell receptor beta chain was counted many times. Its specificity is not known. This record comes from a study of CD8 T cells in ankylosing spondylitis. CDR1 and CDR2 (germline): SGHRS, YFSETQ. The CDR3 is 13 residues long. Trimming removed 2 bases from V and 6 bases from J; junction bases left unmatched: 0. Overall study results and limits: CD8+ disease-linked clones were present at relatively low frequencies in blood. According to the report, clones linked to the disease were significantly enriched in matched synovial fluid samples taken from ankylosing spondylitis patients.

Using quantitative 5'-RACE with molecular barcodes, the authors made TCR beta libraries. MiXCR, run by TCRdb on the 5' RACE reads, gives a single entry per CDR3 protein. The sample gives 180,000 or so distinct CDR3 sequences, 11% of which show up once; about 27% is in the top ten. This chain joins TRBV5-1 and TRBJ2-1; 9 bases are a match to TRBD2. Sequenced: blood, either unsorted or a sorted T cell fraction (not recorded which). The TCR was taken from a male donor with ankylosing spondylitis or in good health (not recorded which). CDR3 DNA: TGCGCCAGCAGCTTAGCGGGAGGCAATGAGCAGTTCTTC. This encodes CASSLAGGNEQFF.